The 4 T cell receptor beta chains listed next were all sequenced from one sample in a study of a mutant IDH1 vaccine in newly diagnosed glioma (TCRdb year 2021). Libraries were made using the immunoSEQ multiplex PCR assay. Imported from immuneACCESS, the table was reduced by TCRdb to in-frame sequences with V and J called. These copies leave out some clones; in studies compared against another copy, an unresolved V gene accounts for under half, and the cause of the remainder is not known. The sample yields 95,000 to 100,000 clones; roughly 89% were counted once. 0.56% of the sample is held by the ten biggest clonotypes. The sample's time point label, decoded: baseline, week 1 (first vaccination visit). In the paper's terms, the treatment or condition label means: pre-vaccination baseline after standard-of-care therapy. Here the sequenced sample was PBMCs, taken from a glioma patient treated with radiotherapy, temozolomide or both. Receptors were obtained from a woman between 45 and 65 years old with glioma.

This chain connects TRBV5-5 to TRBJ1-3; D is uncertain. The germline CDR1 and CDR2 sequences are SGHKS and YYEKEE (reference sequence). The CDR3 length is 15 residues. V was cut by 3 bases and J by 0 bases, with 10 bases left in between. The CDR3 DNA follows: TGTGCCAGCAGCTCGCTTGAGGACTCTGGAAACACCATATATTTT. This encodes CASSSLEDSGNTIYF.

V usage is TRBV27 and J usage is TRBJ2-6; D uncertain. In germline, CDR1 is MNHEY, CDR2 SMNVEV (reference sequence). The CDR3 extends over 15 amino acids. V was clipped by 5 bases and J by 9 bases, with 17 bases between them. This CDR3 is CASSKHSTDDNVLTF. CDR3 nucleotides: TGTGCCAGCAGTAAACATTCAACGGACGACAACGTCCTGACTTTC.

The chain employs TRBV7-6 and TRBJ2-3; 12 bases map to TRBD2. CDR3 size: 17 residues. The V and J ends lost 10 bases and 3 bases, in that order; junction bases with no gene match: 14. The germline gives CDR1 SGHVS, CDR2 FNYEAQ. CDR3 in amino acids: CATSKRASGRDTDTQYF. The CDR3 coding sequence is TGTGCCACCTCAAAACGGGCTAGCGGGAGGGATACAGATACGCAGTATTTT.

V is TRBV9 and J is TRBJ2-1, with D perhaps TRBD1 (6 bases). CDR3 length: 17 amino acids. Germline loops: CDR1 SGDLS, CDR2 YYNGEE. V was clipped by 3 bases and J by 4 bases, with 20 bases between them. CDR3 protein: CASSEQQPGHRYNEQFF. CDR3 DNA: TGTGCCAGCAGCGAACAACAACCGGGACACCGTTACAATGAGCAGTTCTTC. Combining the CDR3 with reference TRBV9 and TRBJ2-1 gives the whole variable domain DSGVTQTPKHLITATGQRVTLRCSPRSGDLSVYWYQQSLDQGLQFLIQYYNGEERAKGNILERFSAQQFPDLHSELNLSSLELGDSALYFCASSEQQPGHRYNEQFFGPGTRLTVL.